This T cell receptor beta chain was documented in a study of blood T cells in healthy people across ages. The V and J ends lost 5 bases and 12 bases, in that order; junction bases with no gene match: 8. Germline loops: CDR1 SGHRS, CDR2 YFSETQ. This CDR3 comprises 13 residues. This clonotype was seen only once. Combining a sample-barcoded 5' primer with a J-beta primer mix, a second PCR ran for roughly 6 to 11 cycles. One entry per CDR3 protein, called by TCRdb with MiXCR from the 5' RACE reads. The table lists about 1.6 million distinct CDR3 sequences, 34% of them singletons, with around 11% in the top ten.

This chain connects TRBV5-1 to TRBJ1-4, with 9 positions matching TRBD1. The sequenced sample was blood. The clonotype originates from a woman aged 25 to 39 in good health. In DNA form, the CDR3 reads TGCGCCAGCAGTCTCGGACAGGGGATTGAACTGTTTTTT. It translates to CASSLGQGIELFF. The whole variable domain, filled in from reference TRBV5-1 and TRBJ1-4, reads KAGVTQTPRYLIKTRGQQVTLSCSPISGHRSVSWYQQTPGQGLQFLFEYFSETQRNKGNFPGRFSGRQFSNSRSEMNVSTLELGDSALYLCASSLGQGIELFFGSGTQLSVL.